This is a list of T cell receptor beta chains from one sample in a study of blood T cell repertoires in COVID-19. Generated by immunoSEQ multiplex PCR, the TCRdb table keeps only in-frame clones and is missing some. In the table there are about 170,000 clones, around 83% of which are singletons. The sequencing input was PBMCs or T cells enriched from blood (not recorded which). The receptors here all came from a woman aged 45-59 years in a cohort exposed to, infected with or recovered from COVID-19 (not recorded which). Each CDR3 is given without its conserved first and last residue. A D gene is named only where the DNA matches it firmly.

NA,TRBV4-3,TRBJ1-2,ASSQDFTGNYGYT
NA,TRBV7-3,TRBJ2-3,ASSEAGTRGDTQY
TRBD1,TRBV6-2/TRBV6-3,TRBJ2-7,ASSYSTGSSSEQY
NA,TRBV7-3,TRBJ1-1,ASSFLGDTEAF
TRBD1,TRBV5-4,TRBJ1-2,ASSSRDRGRKHYGYT
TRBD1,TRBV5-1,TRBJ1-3,ASSYELSTGGSGNTIY
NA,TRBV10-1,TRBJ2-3,ASSEKGADTQY
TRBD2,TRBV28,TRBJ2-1,ASSSGGWNEQF
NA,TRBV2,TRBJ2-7,ASKRDSPSYEQY
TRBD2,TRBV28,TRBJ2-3,ASSPLGISGGTDTQY
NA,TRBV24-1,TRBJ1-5,ATSGTNDKSPQH
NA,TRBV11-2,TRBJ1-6,ASSLDRVGNSPLH
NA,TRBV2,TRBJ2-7,ASIPQEGVAYEQY
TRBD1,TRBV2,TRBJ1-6,ASSKMGQNYNSPLH
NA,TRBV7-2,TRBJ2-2,ASSSGVTGELF
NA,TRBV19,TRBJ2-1,ASRLLSGGNEQF
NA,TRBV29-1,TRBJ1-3,SVEQGNTIY
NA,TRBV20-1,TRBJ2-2,SASDSQTGELF
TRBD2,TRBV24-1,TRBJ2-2,ATSDGLAGGPRAGELF
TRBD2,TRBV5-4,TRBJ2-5,ASEVAGVSKTQY
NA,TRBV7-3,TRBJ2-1,ASSWAKSSYNEQF
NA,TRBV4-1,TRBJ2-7,ASSQVVGVGEQY
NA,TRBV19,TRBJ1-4,ASSGELGYTNEKLF
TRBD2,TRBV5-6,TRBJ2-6,ASSLGGRGSGANVLT
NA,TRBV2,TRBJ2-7,ASTRQAEQY
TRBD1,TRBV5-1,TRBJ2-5,ASSLAPGTGGAETQY
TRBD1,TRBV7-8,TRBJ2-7,ASSRDREYEQY